This T cell receptor beta chain emerged from a study of Graves' ophthalmopathy and Graves' hyperthyroidism (dated by TCRdb to between 2018 and 2020). With respect to the entire study: Peripheral blood samples were taken at the time of initial diagnosis, before any treatment was given. The study used TCR beta repertoire signatures to distinguish Graves' ophthalmopathy from Graves' hyperthyroidism and to predict progression to ophthalmopathy. In total, under 150 blood samples were TCR-sequenced: around 42 ophthalmopathy, under 85 hyperthyroidism and roughly 17 hyperthyroidism-to-ophthalmopathy patients. A discovery set of about a hundred patients (roughly 43 ophthalmopathy, fewer than 60 stable hyperthyroidism) was enrolled to explore V-J signatures distinguishing ophthalmopathy from hyperthyroidism. The independent validation cohort included about 19 hyperthyroidism patients plus 17 patients who later progressed from hyperthyroidism to ophthalmopathy. In roughly 6 hyperthyroidism patients, the T-cell repertoire of thyroid tissue was compared with the T-cell repertoire of blood. Following sampling, methimazole starting at 30 mg daily was administered to hyperthyroidism patients, and high-dose intravenous methylprednisolone was administered to ophthalmopathy patients. For training and testing, the 80 to 100 patients in the discovery cohort were randomly divided in a 7:3 ratio.

Notes on this clonotype: The antigen it recognizes is unknown. Per-base qualities were not stored, and no clone one base away is much larger.

The ophthalmopathy patients had moderately to severely active disease, with a Clinical Activity Score of 3 or higher, a NOSPECS grade of 4 or higher, and a disease duration of less than 3 months. Anyone with other autoimmune diseases, uncontrolled infections, pregnancy or lactation was excluded from the study. Clinical symptoms, serum thyroxine, TRAb, thyroid ultrasound and orbital computed tomography were used for diagnosis. PBMCs were isolated from 8 to 10 ml of fresh peripheral blood by Ficoll-Paque density gradient centrifugation. Trizol reagent was used to extract the total RNA, and its quality was then checked on an Agilent 2100 Bioanalyzer. Summary of the overall study and its limitations: Sample size was not predetermined statistically, and investigators were not blinded to group allocation. Among expanded thyroid clonotypes with frequency above 0.001, most also showed up in blood, which suggests that blood repertoires may reflect the thyroid immune response. In validation, the model predicted ophthalmopathy progression with nearly 71% sensitivity and less than 80% specificity; roughly 11 predicted patients were CT-confirmed with GO in a median of around 6 months. Ophthalmopathy was separated from stable hyperthyroidism by the 13-signature model with just under 90% sensitivity and 81% to 84% specificity in cross-validation and with 80%/75% in the test set.

For repertoire sequencing, TCR beta CDR3 regions were amplified from RNA transcripts. The first round was an RT-PCR using HTBI primers with the Qiagen OneStep RT-PCR kit, and this first round was followed by a second-round multiplex PCR, then size selection and purification. Sequencing of the libraries was carried out on an Illumina HiSeq2000 in paired-end mode with 100 bp reads. The authors processed their data as follows. SOAPnuke was used for read processing, and reads with adapters, uncalled bases, a mean Phred below 15, or no exact constant-primer or identifier match were discarded. High-quality paired reads were merged with COPE v1.2.5. Unique nucleotide sequences were defined as clonotypes and aligned to IMGT TRB V, D and J references using MiTCR v1.1. The analysis was limited to V-J combinations with a frequency above 0.0001, which together covered 99.2% of the repertoires. A TCR clonal expansion and chaos score per V-J combination was defined as the ratio of F50 clonal expansion to chaos observed in the TCRdist matrix. Welch's t-statistics and random forest were used to narrow the features down to 10 to 15 V-J combinations, which were then fed into a naive Bayes classifier. The Morisita-Horn index was used to measure how similar the thyroid and blood repertoires were. The public reads were quality trimmed at Q25 with fastp and then assembled into clones with MiXCR by TCRdb, keeping productive beta chains. Rows with one shared CDR3 protein collapse into an entry with the most common genes and DNA. Clone size and V and J calls follow TCRdb, not the original study. For this sample the table gives about 220,000 distinct CDR3 sequences, of which 20% to 25% were detected only once. The ten most abundant clones make up 35% to 55% of the sample.

Sequencing was carried out using peripheral blood. The receptor comes from a woman aged 50 to 65 with Graves' ophthalmopathy. Donor details come from another sample of the same person, matched by shared clones.

The DNA reads TGTGCCAGCAGCCTTAAATTAGGAGGGGGCTATGGCTACACCTTC. It is translated as CASSLKLGGGYGYTF. The sequence joins TRBV3-1 to TRBJ1-2; the D gene is perhaps TRBD1, from 6 matching bases. V is clipped by 4 bases and J by 4 bases, and the sequence between their germline boundaries is 16 bases long. Its CDR3 holds 15 amino acids, cysteine through phenylalanine. Only the CDR3 DNA is retained, 45 bases long and in frame from the first base. CDR1 is given as LGHDT and CDR2 as YNNKEL, both from the germline V gene (reference sequence).